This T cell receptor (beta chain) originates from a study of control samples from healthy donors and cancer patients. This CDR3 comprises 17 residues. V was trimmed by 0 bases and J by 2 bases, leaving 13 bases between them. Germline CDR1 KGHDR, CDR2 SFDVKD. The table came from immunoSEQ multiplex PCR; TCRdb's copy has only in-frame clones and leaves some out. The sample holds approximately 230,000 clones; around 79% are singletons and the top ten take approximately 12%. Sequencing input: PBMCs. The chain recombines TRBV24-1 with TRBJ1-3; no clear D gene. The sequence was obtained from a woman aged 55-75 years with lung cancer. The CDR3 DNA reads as TGTGCCACCAGTGATTTGTTTGCAGCGGATGCTGGAAACACCATATATTTT. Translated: CATSDLFAADAGNTIYF.